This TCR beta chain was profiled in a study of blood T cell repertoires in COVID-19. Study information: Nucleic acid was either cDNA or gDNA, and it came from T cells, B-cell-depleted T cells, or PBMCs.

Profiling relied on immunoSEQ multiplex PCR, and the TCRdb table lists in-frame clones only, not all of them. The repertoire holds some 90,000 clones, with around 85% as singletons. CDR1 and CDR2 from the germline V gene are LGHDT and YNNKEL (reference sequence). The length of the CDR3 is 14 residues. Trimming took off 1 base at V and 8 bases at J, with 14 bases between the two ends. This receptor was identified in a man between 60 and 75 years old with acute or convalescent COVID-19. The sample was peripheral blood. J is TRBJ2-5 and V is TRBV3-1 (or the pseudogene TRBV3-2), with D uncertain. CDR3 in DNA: TGTGCCAGCAGCCAAGCCGGTCGTAGGAGTACCCAGTACTTC. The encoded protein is CASSQAGRRSTQYF.